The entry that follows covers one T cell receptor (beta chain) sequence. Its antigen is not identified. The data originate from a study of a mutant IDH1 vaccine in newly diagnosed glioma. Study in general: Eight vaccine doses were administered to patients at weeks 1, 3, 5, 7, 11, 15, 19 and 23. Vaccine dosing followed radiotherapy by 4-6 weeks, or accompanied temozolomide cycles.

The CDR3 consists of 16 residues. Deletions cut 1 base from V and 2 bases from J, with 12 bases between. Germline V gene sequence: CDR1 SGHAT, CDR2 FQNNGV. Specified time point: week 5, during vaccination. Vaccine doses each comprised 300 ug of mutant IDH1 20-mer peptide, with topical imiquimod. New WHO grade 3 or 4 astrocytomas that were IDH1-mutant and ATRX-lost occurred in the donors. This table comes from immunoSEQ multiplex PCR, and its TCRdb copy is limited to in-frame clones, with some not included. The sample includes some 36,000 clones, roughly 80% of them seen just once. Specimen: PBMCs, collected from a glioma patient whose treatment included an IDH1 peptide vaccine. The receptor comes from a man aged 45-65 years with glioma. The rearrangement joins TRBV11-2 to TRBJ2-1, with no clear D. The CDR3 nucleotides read TGTGCCAGCAGCTTAGGCCCGGGCATTCCCTACAATGAGCAGTTCTTC. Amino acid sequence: CASSLGPGIPYNEQFF. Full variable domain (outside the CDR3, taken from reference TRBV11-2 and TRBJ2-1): EAGVAQSPRYKIIEKRQSVAFWCNPISGHATLYWYQQILGQGPKLLIQFQNNGVVDDSQLPKDRFSAERLKGVDSTLKIQPAKLEDSAVYLCASSLGPGIPYNEQFFGPGTRLTVL.